This TCR beta chain was found in a study of shared clonotypes between healthy human individuals. V was clipped by 6 bases and J by 4 bases, with 15 bases between them. The V gene's germline CDR1 is WSHSY and CDR2 SAAADI. This CDR3 has 14 residues. Clones were sequenced by immunoSEQ multiplex PCR, and TCRdb holds only the in-frame ones, with some missing. This table has hundreds of thousands of clones, around 73% appearing once. Sample: memory CD4+ T cells sorted from blood. The subset: CD45RA-negative fraction. The TCR sequence derives from a young woman in good health. This chain connects TRBV10-2 to TRBJ2-5; D remains ambiguous. The CDR3 region has the DNA TGCGCCAGCAGACGATTATTAGTTCTAGAGACCCAGTACTTC. Its translation: CASRRLLVLETQYF.